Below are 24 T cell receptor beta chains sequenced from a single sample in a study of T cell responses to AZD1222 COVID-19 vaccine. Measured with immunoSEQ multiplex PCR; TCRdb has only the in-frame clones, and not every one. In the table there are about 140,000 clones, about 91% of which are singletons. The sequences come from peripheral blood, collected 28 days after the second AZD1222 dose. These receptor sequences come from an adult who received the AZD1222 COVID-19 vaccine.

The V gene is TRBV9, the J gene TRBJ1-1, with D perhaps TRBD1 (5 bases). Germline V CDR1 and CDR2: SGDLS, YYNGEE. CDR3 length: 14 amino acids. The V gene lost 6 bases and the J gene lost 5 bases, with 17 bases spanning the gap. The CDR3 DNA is TGTGCCAGCAACTTCCAGGGTGAAGCTACTGAAGCTTTCTTT. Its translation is CASNFQGEATEAFF. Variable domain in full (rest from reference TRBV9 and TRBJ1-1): DSGVTQTPKHLITATGQRVTLRCSPRSGDLSVYWYQQSLDQGLQFLIQYYNGEERAKGNILERFSAQQFPDLHSELNLSSLELGDSALYFCASNFQGEATEAFFGQGTRLTVV.

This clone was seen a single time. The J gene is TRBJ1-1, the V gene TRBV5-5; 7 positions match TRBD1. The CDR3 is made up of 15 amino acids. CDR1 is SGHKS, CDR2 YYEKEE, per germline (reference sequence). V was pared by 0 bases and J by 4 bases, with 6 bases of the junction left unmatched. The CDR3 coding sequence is TGTGCCAGCAGCTTGGAAGGGGGGGACAGCACTGAAGCTTTCTTT. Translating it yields CASSLEGGDSTEAFF.

CDR3 loop: CASSSQAGTEAFF. The CDR3 DNA follows: TGTGCCAGCAGTTCCCAGGCTGGGACTGAAGCTTTCTTT. J is TRBJ1-1 and V is TRBV6-2 or TRBV6-3; unclear D gene. Germline lookup yields CDR1 MNHEY and CDR2 SVGEGT. The CDR3 totals 13 residues. Between the trimmed V and J ends, which lost 4 bases and 5 bases, there was a span of 11 bases.

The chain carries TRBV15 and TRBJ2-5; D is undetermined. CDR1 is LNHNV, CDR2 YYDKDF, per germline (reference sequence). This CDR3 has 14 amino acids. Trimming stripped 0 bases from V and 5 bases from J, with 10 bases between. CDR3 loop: CATSRDGVWETQYF. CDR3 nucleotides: TGTGCCACCAGCAGAGATGGCGTGTGGGAGACCCAGTACTTC. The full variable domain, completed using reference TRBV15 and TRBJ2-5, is DAMVIQNPRYQVTQFGKPVTLSCSQTLNHNVMYWYQQKSSQAPKLLFHYYDKDFNNEADTPDNFQSRRPNTSFCFLDIRSPGLGDTAMYLCATSRDGVWETQYFGPGTRLLVL.

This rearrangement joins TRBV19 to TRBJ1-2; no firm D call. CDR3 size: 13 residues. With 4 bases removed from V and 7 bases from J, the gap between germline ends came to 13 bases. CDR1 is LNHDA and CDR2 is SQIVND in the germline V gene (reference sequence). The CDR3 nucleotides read TGTGCCAGTAGTACCCACAACACCGGTGGCTACACCTTC. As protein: CASSTHNTGGYTF.

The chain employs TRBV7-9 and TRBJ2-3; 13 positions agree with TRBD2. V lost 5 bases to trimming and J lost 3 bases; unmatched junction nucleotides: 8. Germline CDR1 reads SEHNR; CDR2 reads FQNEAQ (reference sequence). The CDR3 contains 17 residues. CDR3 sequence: CASSRETSGRWTDTQYF. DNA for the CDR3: TGTGCCAGCAGCAGGGAGACTAGCGGGAGGTGGACAGATACGCAGTATTTT.

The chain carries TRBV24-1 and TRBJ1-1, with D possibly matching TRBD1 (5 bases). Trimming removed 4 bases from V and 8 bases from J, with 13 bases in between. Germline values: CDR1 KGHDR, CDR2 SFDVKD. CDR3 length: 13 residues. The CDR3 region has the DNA TGTGCCACCAGTGACGTTTGGGGGGAAGAAGCTTTCTTT. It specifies CATSDVWGEEAFF.

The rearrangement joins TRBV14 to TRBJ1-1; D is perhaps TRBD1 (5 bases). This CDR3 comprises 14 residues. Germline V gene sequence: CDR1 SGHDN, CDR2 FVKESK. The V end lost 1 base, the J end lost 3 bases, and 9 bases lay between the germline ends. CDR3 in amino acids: CASSQGRRDTEAFF. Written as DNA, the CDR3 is TGTGCCAGCAGCCAAGGCCGCAGGGACACTGAAGCTTTCTTT.

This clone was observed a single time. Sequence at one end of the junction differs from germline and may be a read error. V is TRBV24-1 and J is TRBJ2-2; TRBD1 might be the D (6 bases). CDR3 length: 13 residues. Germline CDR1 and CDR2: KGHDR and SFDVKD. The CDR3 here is CATSDTVTDRWLF. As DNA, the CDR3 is TGTGCCACCAGTGACACCGTTACTGACAGGTGGCTTTTT.

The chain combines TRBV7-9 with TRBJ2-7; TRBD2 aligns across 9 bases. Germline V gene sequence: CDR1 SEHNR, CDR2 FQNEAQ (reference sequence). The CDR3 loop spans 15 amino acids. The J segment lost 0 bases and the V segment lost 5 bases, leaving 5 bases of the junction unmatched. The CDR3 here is CASSTYSGSSYEQYF. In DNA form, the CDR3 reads TGTGCCAGCAGCACCTATAGCGGGAGCTCCTACGAGCAGTACTTC. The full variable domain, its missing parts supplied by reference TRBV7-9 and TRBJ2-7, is DTGVSQNPRHKITKRGQNVTFRCDPISEHNRLYWYRQTLGQGPEFLTYFQNEAQLEKSRLLSDRFSAERPKGSFSTLEIQRTEQGDSAMYLCASSTYSGSSYEQYFGPGTRLTVT.

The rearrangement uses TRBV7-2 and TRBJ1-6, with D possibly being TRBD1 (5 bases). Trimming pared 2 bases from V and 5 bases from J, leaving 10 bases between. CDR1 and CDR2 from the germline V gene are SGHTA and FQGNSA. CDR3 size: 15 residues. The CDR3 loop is CASSLWSGHNSPLHF. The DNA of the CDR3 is TGTGCCAGCAGCTTATGGTCAGGGCATAATTCACCCCTCCACTTT.

The CDR3 bases are TGCACCAGCAGACGAACAGGCCCGGATACGCAGTATTTT. Protein: CTSRRTGPDTQYF. The chain joins TRBV1 to TRBJ2-3; TRBD1 was called by the table and not checked on the DNA. TRBV1 is shown as a pseudogene. The CDR3 extends over 13 amino acids.

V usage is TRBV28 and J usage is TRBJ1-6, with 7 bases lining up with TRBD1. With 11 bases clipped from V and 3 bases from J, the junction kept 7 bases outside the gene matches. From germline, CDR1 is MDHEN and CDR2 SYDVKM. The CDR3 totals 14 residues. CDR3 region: CAGTGANYNSPLHF. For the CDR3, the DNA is TGTGCCGGTACAGGGGCCAACTATAATTCACCCCTCCACTTT.

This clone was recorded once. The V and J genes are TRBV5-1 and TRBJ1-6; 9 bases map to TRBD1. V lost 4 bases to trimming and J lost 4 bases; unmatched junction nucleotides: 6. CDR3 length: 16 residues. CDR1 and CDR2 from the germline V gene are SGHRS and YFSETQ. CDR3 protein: CASSGTGGAYNSPLHF. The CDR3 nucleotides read TGCGCCAGCAGCGGAACAGGGGGCGCGTATAATTCACCCCTCCACTTT.

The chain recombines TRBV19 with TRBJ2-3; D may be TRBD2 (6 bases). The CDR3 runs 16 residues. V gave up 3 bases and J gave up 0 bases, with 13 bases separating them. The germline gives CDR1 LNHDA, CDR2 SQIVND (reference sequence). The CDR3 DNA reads TGTGCCAGTAGTATCCGTAGCGGAGGTAGCACAGATACGCAGTATTTT. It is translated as CASSIRSGGSTDTQYF.

The CDR3: CASSGQNYGYTF. The CDR3 DNA sequence: TGTGCCAGCAGCGGACAGAACTATGGCTACACCTTC. The chain is built from TRBV7-2 and TRBJ1-2, with a tentative D call TRBD1 (6 bases). The CDR3 spans 12 residues. Per the germline V gene, CDR1 is SGHTA and CDR2 is FQGNSA. Trimming shortened V by 5 bases and J by 2 bases, and 6 bases separated the two germline ends.

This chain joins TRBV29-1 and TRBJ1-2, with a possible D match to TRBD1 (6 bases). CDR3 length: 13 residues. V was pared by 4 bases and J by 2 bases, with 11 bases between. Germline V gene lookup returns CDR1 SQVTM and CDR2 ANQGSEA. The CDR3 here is CSVVYQGNYGYTF. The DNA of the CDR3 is TGCAGCGTTGTGTATCAGGGGAACTATGGCTACACCTTC.

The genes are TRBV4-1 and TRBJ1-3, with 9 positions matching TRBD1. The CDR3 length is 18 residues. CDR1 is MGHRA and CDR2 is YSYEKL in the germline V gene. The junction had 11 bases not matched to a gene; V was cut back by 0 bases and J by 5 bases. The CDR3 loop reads CASSQERARQGGRNTIYF. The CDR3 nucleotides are TGCGCCAGCAGCCAAGAACGCGCTAGACAGGGGGGACGAAACACCATATATTTT.

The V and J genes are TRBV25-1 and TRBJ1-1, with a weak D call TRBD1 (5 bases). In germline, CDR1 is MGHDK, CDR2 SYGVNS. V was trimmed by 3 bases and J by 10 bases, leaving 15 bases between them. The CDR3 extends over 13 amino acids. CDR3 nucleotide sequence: TGTGCCAGCAGTGAGAGCAGGGCGTTGGGAGCTTTCTTT. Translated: CASSESRALGAFF.

CDR3 DNA sequence: TGTGCCAGCAGTGAGAAGGGGGCTCAGGATACGCAGTATTTT. This gives the protein CASSEKGAQDTQYF. The chain uses TRBV6-4 and TRBJ2-3; 7 bases align to TRBD1. This CDR3 is built from 14 residues. The V gene end was trimmed by 3 bases and the J gene end by 6 bases; junction bases not matched to a gene: 6. The germline CDR1 and CDR2 sequences are MRHNA and SNTAGT.

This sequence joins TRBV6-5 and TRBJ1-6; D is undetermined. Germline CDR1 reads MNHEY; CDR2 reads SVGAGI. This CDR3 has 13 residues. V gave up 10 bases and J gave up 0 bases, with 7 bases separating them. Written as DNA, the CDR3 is TGTGCCATCCGTAGCTCCTATAATTCACCCCTCCACTTT. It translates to CAIRSSYNSPLHF.

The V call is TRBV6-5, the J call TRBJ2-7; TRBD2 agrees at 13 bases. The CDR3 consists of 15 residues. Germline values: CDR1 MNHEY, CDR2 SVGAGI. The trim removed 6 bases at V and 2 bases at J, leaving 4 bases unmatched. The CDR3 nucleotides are TGTGCCAGCAGCCCCACTAGCGGGAGGGCCTACGAGCAGTACTTC. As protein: CASSPTSGRAYEQYF.

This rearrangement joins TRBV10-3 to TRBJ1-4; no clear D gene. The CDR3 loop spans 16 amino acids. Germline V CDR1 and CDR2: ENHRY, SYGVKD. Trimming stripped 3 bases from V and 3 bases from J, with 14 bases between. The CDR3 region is CAISDPRFSANEKLFF. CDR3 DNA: TGTGCCATCAGTGATCCCAGGTTTTCGGCTAATGAAAAACTGTTTTTT.

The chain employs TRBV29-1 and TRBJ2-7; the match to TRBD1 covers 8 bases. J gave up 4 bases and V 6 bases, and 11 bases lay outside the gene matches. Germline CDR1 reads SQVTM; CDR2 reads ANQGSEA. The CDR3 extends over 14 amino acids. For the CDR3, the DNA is TGCAGCGTGGCCCTTGACAGGGGATATTACGAGCAGTACTTC. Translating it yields CSVALDRGYYEQYF.